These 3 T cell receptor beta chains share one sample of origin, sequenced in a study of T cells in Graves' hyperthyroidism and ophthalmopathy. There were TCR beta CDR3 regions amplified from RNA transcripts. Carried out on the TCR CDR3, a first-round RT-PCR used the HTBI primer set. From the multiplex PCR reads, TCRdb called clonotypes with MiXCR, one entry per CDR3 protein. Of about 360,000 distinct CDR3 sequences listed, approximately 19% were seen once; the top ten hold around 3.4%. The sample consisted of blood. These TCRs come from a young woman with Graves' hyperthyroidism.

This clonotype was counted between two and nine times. The CDR3 DNA sequence: TGTGCCAGCAGTTTCCCCGGACGGAGAGAGACCCAGTACTTC. Translating gives CASSFPGRRETQYF. The V and J genes are TRBV12-3 or TRBV12-4 and TRBJ2-5; D unclear. Deletions cut 3 bases from V and 4 bases from J, with 12 bases between. The CDR3 totals 14 residues.

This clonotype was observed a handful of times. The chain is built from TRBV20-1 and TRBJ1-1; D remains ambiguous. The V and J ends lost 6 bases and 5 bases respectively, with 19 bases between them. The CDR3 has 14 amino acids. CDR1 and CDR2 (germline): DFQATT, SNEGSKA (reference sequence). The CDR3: CSAQREVRSTEAFF. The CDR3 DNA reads TGCAGTGCCCAACGAGAGGTACGGAGTACTGAAGCTTTCTTT.

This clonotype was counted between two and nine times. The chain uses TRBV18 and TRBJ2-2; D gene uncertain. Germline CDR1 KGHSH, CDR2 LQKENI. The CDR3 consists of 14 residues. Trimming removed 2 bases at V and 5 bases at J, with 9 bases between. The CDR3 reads CASSPIEVTGELFF. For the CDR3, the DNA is TGTGCCAGCTCACCAATTGAAGTTACCGGGGAGCTGTTTTTT.